The 16 T cell receptor beta chains reported below all come from one sample, sequenced in a study of vaccination effects on CD4 cells after COVID-19. Before any sequencing was done, the ViraFEST assay used viral peptide pools to expand antigen-specific CD4+ T cells. Cells that had been cultured for less than 13 days were the source of isolated CD4+ T cells. Participants were vaccinated with two doses of either the BNT162b2 or mRNA-1273 vaccine. Using immunoSEQ multiplex PCR, the repertoire was profiled, and TCRdb retains in-frame clones only, with some absent. The sample consists of tens of thousands of clones, over 75% of them appearing once. Which antigens these TCRs recognize remains unknown. The specimen comprised CD4+ T cells from PBMCs cultured with HCoV-OC43 spike peptides, sampled after COVID-19 vaccination. Subset here: HCoV-OC43 spike overlapping peptide pool stimulation. All receptors derive from a human donor who received a COVID-19 vaccine.

The chain couples TRBV24-1 to TRBJ2-1; D remains unclear. The germline V gene has CDR1 KGHDR and CDR2 SFDVKD. V was shortened by 2 bases and J by 0 bases, with 7 bases between the two germline ends. The CDR3 is 15 residues long. CDR3 DNA sequence: TGTGCCACCAGTGATTCAAAGGACTCCTACAATGAGCAGTTCTTC. It codes for CATSDSKDSYNEQFF.

The chain couples TRBV18 to TRBJ2-7; no reliable D call. The CDR3 contains 14 residues. V lost 2 bases and J 5 bases, leaving 13 bases between the germline ends. The germline CDR1 and CDR2 sequences are KGHSH and LQKENI. CDR3 sequence (DNA): TGTGCCAGCTCACCAGGACGCTCGGTGGACGAGCAGTACGTC. Translating it yields CASSPGRSVDEQYV.

The chain links TRBV19 to TRBJ1-5; D is perhaps TRBD1 (5 bases). Trimming removed 3 bases from V and 2 bases from J, with 11 bases in between. Germline loops: CDR1 LNHDA, CDR2 SQIVND (reference sequence). The CDR3 covers 15 residues. The CDR3 coding sequence is TGTGCCAGTAGTATGGGGCCCGGAGGCAATCAGCCCCAGCATTTT. Translating gives CASSMGPGGNQPQHF.

This rearrangement joins TRBV6-5 to TRBJ2-3; D unclear. The CDR3 length is 14 residues. V lost 2 bases and J 2 bases, leaving 8 bases between the germline ends. Germline lookup yields CDR1 MNHEY and CDR2 SVGAGI. CDR3 sequence (DNA): TGTGCCAGCAGTTACACCACCACCACAGATACGCAGTATTTT. The encoded protein is CASSYTTTTDTQYF.

The chain uses TRBV19 and TRBJ1-6, with D uncertain. The V gene's germline CDR1 is LNHDA and CDR2 SQIVND (reference sequence). This CDR3 is built from 16 residues. V shed 3 bases and J shed 8 bases, with 17 bases lying between them. Written as DNA, the CDR3 is TGTGCCAGTAGTATCGGCAGGCTTAGAGGGCATTCACCCCTCCACTTT. Its translation is CASSIGRLRGHSPLHF.

This chain uses TRBV6-5 with TRBJ2-1; D gene ambiguous. Per germline, CDR1 MNHEY and CDR2 SVGAGI. This CDR3 has 16 residues. V lost 1 base and J 2 bases, leaving 12 bases between the germline ends. The CDR3 coding sequence is TGTGCCAGCAGTTACTACGAGACCGCGACCTACAATGAGCAGTTCTTC. This gives the protein CASSYYETATYNEQFF.

The rearrangement links TRBV18 to TRBJ2-7; 7 bases map to TRBD1. The CDR3 is 12 amino acids. Germline values: CDR1 KGHSH, CDR2 LQKENI. Trimming removed 4 bases from V and 8 bases from J; junction bases left unmatched: 5. This CDR3 is CASSHRGDQQYV. The CDR3 nucleotides are TGTGCCAGCTCACACAGGGGCGATCAGCAGTACGTC.

The gene calls are TRBV29-1 and TRBJ2-5, with D possibly matching TRBD1 (5 bases). V shed 4 bases and J shed 3 bases, with 18 bases lying between them. The CDR3 contains 15 residues. Germline loops: CDR1 SQVTM, CDR2 ANQGSEA. The CDR3 is CSVGTQVSPKETQYF. The DNA of the CDR3 is TGCAGCGTTGGCACACAGGTCTCCCCGAAAGAGACCCAGTACTTC. Full variable domain (rest looked up from reference TRBV29-1 and TRBJ2-5): SAVISQKPSRDICQRGTSLTIQCQVDSQVTMMFWYRQQPGQSLTLIATANQGSEATYESGFVIDKFPISRPNLTFSTLTVSNMSPEDSSIYLCSVGTQVSPKETQYFGPGTRLLVL.

The rearrangement uses TRBV7-8 and TRBJ1-3, with 7 bases matching TRBD1. CDR3 length: 16 residues. The ends lost 1 base at V and 7 bases at J; junction bases unmatched: 10. Per germline, CDR1 SGHVS and CDR2 FQNEAQ. CDR3 protein: CASSLELGQGVNTIYF. In DNA form, the CDR3 reads TGTGCCAGCAGCTTAGAGCTGGGGCAGGGGGTGAACACCATATATTTT.

This clone is a singleton in its sample. The rearrangement uses TRBV5-8 and TRBJ1-1; D remains unclear. The CDR3 covers 15 residues. V lost 0 bases to trimming and J lost 8 bases, with 17 bases between them. Germline CDR1 and CDR2: SGHTS and YDEGEE. The DNA for the CDR3 is TGTGCCAGCAGCTTGGGAGGCGTACTGGGCGAAGAAGCTTTCTTT. Its translation is CASSLGGVLGEEAFF.

CDR3 in amino acids: CASSLDPAVSEKLFF. The CDR3, as DNA: TGCGCCAGCAGCTTGGATCCGGCAGTGAGTGAAAAACTGTTTTTT. The J gene is TRBJ1-4, the V gene TRBV5-1; D unresolved. Trimming shortened V by 0 bases and J by 7 bases, and 13 bases separated the two germline ends. Germline-derived CDR1 and CDR2 are SGHRS and YFSETQ. This CDR3 is 15 amino acids long.

In this sample, this clone turned up once. The rearrangement uses TRBV14 and TRBJ1-3; D remains ambiguous. Germline lookup yields CDR1 SGHDN and CDR2 FVKESK. This CDR3 comprises 15 residues. The V end lost 0 bases, the J end lost 0 bases, and 6 bases lay between the germline ends. Here the CDR3 DNA reads TGTGCCAGCAGCCAAGACCGGGTCTCTGGAAACACCATATATTTT. Translated: CASSQDRVSGNTIYF.

V gene TRBV6-2 or TRBV6-3 combines with J gene TRBJ2-7; D assignment may be TRBD1 or TRBD2 (5 bases each). CDR1 MNHEY and CDR2 SVGEGT come from the germline V gene. V was cut by 5 bases and J by 1 base, with 12 bases left in between. This CDR3 comprises 14 residues. In nucleotides, the CDR3 is TGTGCCAGCAGTGGGGGTCTTGGGTCCTACGAGCAGTACGTC. Translation gives CASSGGLGSYEQYV.

The genes are TRBV5-1 and TRBJ1-3; D is unclear. The CDR3 length is 16 residues. Between the trimmed V and J ends, which lost 4 bases and 0 bases, there was a span of 14 bases. Germline CDR1 and CDR2: SGHRS and YFSETQ. The CDR3 nucleotides read TGCGCCAGCAGCGTTGGAGGGAGCAACTCTGGAAACACCATATATTTT. Encoded protein: CASSVGGSNSGNTIYF.

This clone was detected a few times. The chain combines TRBV7-2 with TRBJ2-3, with 8 bases fitting TRBD1. Germline trimming cut 6 bases from V and 4 bases from J; bases unmatched to any gene: 6. There are 14 residues in the CDR3. Germline lookup yields CDR1 SGHTA and CDR2 FQGNSA. CDR3 DNA sequence: TGTGCCAGCAGACAGGCAGGGGGCGCAGATACGCAGTATTTT. The encoded protein is CASRQAGGADTQYF.

The V call is TRBV2, the J call TRBJ1-2, with TRBD1 matching over 10 bases. CDR3 length: 14 residues. After removal of 10 bases from V and 4 bases from J, the junction contained 9 bases not matched to a gene. Germline CDR1 and CDR2: SNHLY and FYNNEI. This CDR3 is CAIVPRTGGYGYTF. In DNA form, the CDR3 reads TGTGCCATCGTTCCTAGGACAGGGGGCTATGGCTACACCTTC.